This T cell receptor beta chain appears in the sequencing data of a study of blood T cell repertoires in COVID-19. Study-level background: Nucleic acid was either cDNA or gDNA, and it came from T cells, B-cell-depleted T cells, or PBMCs.

Assay used: immunoSEQ multiplex PCR; TCRdb lists only in-frame clones, some missing. The sample includes 200,000 to 300,000 clones, around 90% seen only once; the top ten take 2.6%. Membership in each cohort depended on participant-reported clinical history. This CDR3 is built from 13 residues. From germline, CDR1 is KGHSH and CDR2 LQKENI. V gave up 1 base and J gave up 7 bases, with 10 bases separating them. This receptor was identified in a woman aged 25 to 39 with acute COVID-19. This rearrangement joins TRBV18 to TRBJ1-2, with unresolved D. Sample: PBMCs or T cells enriched from blood (not recorded which). CDR3 amino acids: CASSPQHSSGYTF. In nucleotides, the CDR3 is TGTGCCAGCTCACCACAGCATAGTAGTGGCTACACCTTC.